The 25 T cell receptor beta chains below were found in one sample sequenced in a study of T cells in Graves' hyperthyroidism and ophthalmopathy. TCR beta CDR3 regions were amplified from RNA transcripts. TCR CDR3 underwent first-round RT-PCR with the HTBI primer set. MiXCR was run by TCRdb on the multiplex PCR reads, yielding one entry per CDR3 protein. The sample yields 250,000 to 350,000 distinct CDR3 sequences, around 15% seen once. The sequencing sample was made of blood. The receptors come from a woman in her fifties or sixties with Graves' ophthalmopathy.

This clonotype was recorded many times. A read error may account for a junction end that differs from germline. The V gene is TRBV18, the J gene TRBJ1-1; a possible D gene is TRBD1 (6 bases). The CDR3 totals 12 residues. Germline-derived CDR1 and CDR2 are KGHSH and LQKENI. The CDR3 loop reads CASSLRGPEAFF. In nucleotides, the CDR3 is TGTGCCAGTTCACTCAGGGGCCCAGAAGCTTTCTTT.

This clonotype was detected only a few times. The chain's CDR3 is CARTQDGDSGANVLTF. The CDR3 bases are TGTGCCCGCACACAGGACGGCGACTCTGGGGCCAACGTCCTGACTTTC. The J gene is TRBJ2-6, the V gene TRBV30; a possible D gene is TRBD1 (5 bases). Germline V lookup: CDR1 GTSNPN, CDR2 SVGIG (reference sequence). This CDR3 is built from 16 residues. Trimming left V 8 bases short and J 0 bases short, with 17 bases between.

This clonotype was recorded many times. The V gene is TRBV2, the J gene TRBJ1-2; D is undetermined. Trimming removed 3 bases at V and 5 bases at J, with 7 bases between. Germline CDR1 and CDR2: SNHLY and FYNNEI. There are 12 residues in the CDR3. CDR3 sequence: CASSDGPYGYTF. CDR3 bases: TGTGCCAGCAGTGATGGGCCTTATGGCTACACCTTC.

This clonotype was counted many times. CDR3 region: CAGAPGLAYEQYF. In DNA, the CDR3 is TGTGCCGGAGCTCCGGGACTAGCCTACGAGCAGTACTTC. This chain links TRBV6-2 or TRBV6-3 with TRBJ2-7; 8 positions match TRBD2. Germline V CDR1 and CDR2: MNHEY, SVGEGT. The CDR3 has 13 amino acids. The trim removed 11 bases at V and 2 bases at J, leaving 8 bases unmatched.

The sample holds one count of this clonotype. This chain uses TRBV14 with TRBJ1-3; perhaps TRBD1 as D (6 bases). The CDR3 is 16 residues long. Per the germline V gene, CDR1 is SGHDN and CDR2 is FVKESK. V was trimmed by 0 bases and J by 8 bases, leaving 17 bases between them. In DNA, the CDR3 is TGTGCCAGCAGCCAAGATCTAGCAGGGGTATCTGACACCATATATTTT. This translates into CASSQDLAGVSDTIYF.

This clonotype appeared many times. CDR3 amino acids: CASSRTRTGNTEAFF. Here the CDR3 DNA reads TGTGCCAGCAGTCGGACCAGGACAGGGAACACTGAAGCTTTCTTT. The chain combines TRBV12-3 or TRBV12-4 with TRBJ1-1; 7 bases are a match to TRBD1. CDR3 length: 15 amino acids. With V trimmed by 5 bases and J by 1 base, 7 bases remained unmatched.

This clonotype was seen at least ten times. CDR3 protein: CASSVPSDRTEAFF. CDR3 nucleotide sequence: TGTGCCAGCAGTGTCCCTAGCGATCGCACTGAAGCTTTCTTT. V and J are TRBV28 and TRBJ1-1; D is uncertain. CDR3 size: 14 residues. V was pared by 5 bases and J by 4 bases, with 14 bases between. The germline V gene has CDR1 MDHEN and CDR2 SYDVKM.

In this sample, this clonotype turned up many times. The V call is TRBV3-1, the J call TRBJ2-1, with D possibly TRBD2 on 6 matching bases. The CDR3 has 15 residues. The V gene's germline CDR1 is LGHDT and CDR2 YNNKEL (reference sequence). Trimming shortened V by 1 base and J by 5 bases, and 12 bases separated the two germline ends. The CDR3 DNA is TGTGCCAGCAGCCAAGGTTGGCGGGGAGACAATGAGCAGTTCTTC. Translated: CASSQGWRGDNEQFF.

The chain uses TRBV5-1 and TRBJ2-3, with 14 bases identical to TRBD2. This CDR3 is 15 amino acids long. Germline values: CDR1 SGHRS, CDR2 YFSETQ. J gave up 10 bases and V 4 bases, and 8 bases lay outside the gene matches. CDR3: CASSPGLAGGLSQYF. CDR3 nucleotide sequence: TGCGCCAGCAGCCCTGGACTAGCGGGGGGTTTATCGCAGTATTTT. Full variable domain (outside the CDR3, taken from reference TRBV5-1 and TRBJ2-3): KAGVTQTPRYLIKTRGQQVTLSCSPISGHRSVSWYQQTPGQGLQFLFEYFSETQRNKGNFPGRFSGRQFSNSRSEMNVSTLELGDSALYLCASSPGLAGGLSQYFGPGTRLTVL.

J is TRBJ1-2 and V is TRBV6-1, with D possibly TRBD1 on 6 matching bases. This CDR3 has 15 residues. Germline CDR1 MNHNS, CDR2 SASEGT. Between the trimmed V and J ends, which lost 4 bases and 4 bases, there was a span of 16 bases. CDR3 in DNA: TGTGCCAGCAGTGCAACAGGGAACTCGTTCTATGGCTACACCTTC. Translation: CASSATGNSFYGYTF.

This clonotype was picked up a small number of times. V gene TRBV3-1 combines with J gene TRBJ1-4; D perhaps matches TRBD1 (5 bases). V lost 1 base to trimming and J lost 6 bases, with 12 bases between them. The CDR3 sequence is 15 residues long. CDR1 LGHDT and CDR2 YNNKEL come from the germline V gene (reference sequence). The CDR3 sequence: CASSQARQGYEKLFF. CDR3 DNA sequence: TGTGCCAGCAGCCAAGCTCGGCAGGGTTATGAAAAACTGTTTTTT.

V gene TRBV20-1 combines with J gene TRBJ2-7, with 13 bases aligning to TRBD2. V was pared by 3 bases and J by 6 bases, with 5 bases of the junction left unmatched. Germline CDR1 and CDR2: DFQATT and SNEGSKA (reference sequence). The CDR3 length is 14 residues. CDR3 in amino acids: CSARGTSGMGEQYF. DNA of the CDR3: TGCAGTGCTAGGGGGACTAGCGGGATGGGCGAGCAGTACTTC.

As for this clonotype: This could be a read error, since a much larger clone is one nucleotide away. This chain uses TRBV7-8 with TRBJ1-4, with 7 bases matching TRBD1. Germline V CDR1 and CDR2: SGHVS, FQNEAQ. The CDR3 spans 15 residues. The CDR3 loop is CAGSDTGEGGEKLFF. DNA for the CDR3: TGTGCCGGCAGCGACACAGGGGAGGGGGGTGAAAAACTGTTTTTT.

This clonotype was detected ten times or more. In nucleotides, the CDR3 is TGTGCCAGCAGCTGGCTTAGCGGGCCCTACGAGCAGTACTTC. Protein sequence: CASSWLSGPYEQYF. The gene calls are TRBV7-9 and TRBJ2-7; 7 nucleotides align to TRBD2. The CDR3 totals 14 residues. CDR1 is SEHNR, CDR2 FQNEAQ, per germline (reference sequence). With V trimmed by 4 bases and J by 2 bases, 5 bases remained unmatched.

This clonotype was detected ten times or more. This sequence joins TRBV20-1 and TRBJ2-5, with unresolved D. V gave up 6 bases and J gave up 4 bases, with 9 bases separating them. There are 11 residues in the CDR3. CDR1 is DFQATT and CDR2 is SNEGSKA in the germline V gene (reference sequence). The DNA of the CDR3 is TGCAGTGCGATTTTTAGAGAGACCCAGTACTTC. It is translated as CSAIFRETQYF.

This clonotype was observed a handful of times. Sequence at one end of the junction differs from germline and may be a read error. This sequence joins TRBV11-1 and TRBJ2-2; the D gene is possibly TRBD2 (6 bases). CDR3 length equals 16 residues. Germline CDR1 is SGHAT and CDR2 is FQDESV (reference sequence). CDR3 in amino acids: CASSQRVGPSSGELFF. As DNA, the CDR3 is TGTGCCAGCAGCCAGAGGGTGGGACCTTCGTCGGGGGAACTGTTTTTT.

This clonotype was observed at least ten times. The J gene is TRBJ1-1, the V gene TRBV6-1; weak D call: TRBD1 (5 bases). The CDR3 sequence is 17 residues long. The V and J ends lost 5 bases and 1 base respectively, with 20 bases between them. Germline V gene sequence: CDR1 MNHNS, CDR2 SASEGT. This CDR3 is CASSPRVYMGPNTEAFF. CDR3 in DNA: TGTGCCAGCAGTCCCAGGGTATACATGGGCCCGAACACTGAAGCTTTCTTT.

This clonotype was seen repeatedly, ten times or more. This chain connects TRBV20-1 to TRBJ1-5; D call uncertain. The CDR3 spans 13 residues. The V and J ends lost 3 bases and 5 bases respectively, with 11 bases between them. Germline CDR1 reads DFQATT; CDR2 reads SNEGSKA (reference sequence). CDR3 bases: TGCAGTGCTAGCGAAACTCTGGATCAGCCCCAGCATTTT. It specifies CSASETLDQPQHF.

This clonotype occurred many times. The J gene is TRBJ2-1, the V gene TRBV12-3 or TRBV12-4; D is unresolved. The CDR3 has 14 amino acids. V was trimmed by 6 bases and J by 0 bases, leaving 9 bases between them. Written as DNA, the CDR3 is TGTGCCAGCAGGTTATCTTCCTCCTACAATGAGCAGTTCTTC. As protein: CASRLSSSYNEQFF.

This clonotype showed up just a few times. The genes are TRBV10-2 and TRBJ2-7; 9 bases are a match to TRBD2. The CDR3 has 15 amino acids. The junction had 4 bases not matched to a gene; V was cut back by 0 bases and J by 4 bases. The V gene's germline CDR1 is WSHSY and CDR2 SAAADI. As DNA, the CDR3 is TGCGCCAGCAGTGAGTCCGTAGCGGGGGCTTACGAGCAGTACTTC. Translated, it gives CASSESVAGAYEQYF.

This clonotype was seen ten or more times. The chain recombines TRBV28 with TRBJ2-7; D call uncertain. Germline CDR1 and CDR2: MDHEN and SYDVKM. V shed 2 bases and J shed 2 bases, with 13 bases lying between them. The CDR3 runs to 15 residues. The CDR3 region is CASSLGVTVAYEQYF. DNA of the CDR3: TGTGCCAGCAGTTTAGGGGTGACGGTAGCCTACGAGCAGTACTTC.

This clonotype was seen ten or more times. This chain uses TRBV19 with TRBJ1-5; perhaps TRBD1 as D (5 bases). Germline V gives CDR1 LNHDA, CDR2 SQIVND (reference sequence). V lost 10 bases and J 4 bases, leaving 20 bases between the germline ends. This CDR3 comprises 15 residues. This CDR3 is CATKVSQGGNQPQHF. CDR3 DNA sequence: TGTGCCACGAAAGTCAGCCAGGGAGGTAATCAGCCCCAGCATTTT.

This clonotype was found a few times. The rearrangement uses TRBV27 and TRBJ2-3; D is unresolved. V was cut by 3 bases and J by 13 bases, with 17 bases left in between. Germline V CDR1 and CDR2: MNHEY, SMNVEV (reference sequence). The CDR3 contains 13 residues. The CDR3 loop is CASSFEGAGMEYF. CDR3 nucleotides: TGTGCCAGCAGTTTTGAAGGAGCTGGTATGGAGTATTTT.

This clonotype appeared many times. The chain employs TRBV28 and TRBJ1-2; 7 positions agree with TRBD1. CDR3 length: 15 residues. Per the germline V gene, CDR1 is MDHEN and CDR2 is SYDVKM. J lost 2 bases, V lost 7 bases, and 10 bases had no gene match. The CDR3 region is CASTRQGSLNYGYTF. In DNA, the CDR3 is TGTGCCAGCACCCGACAGGGAAGCTTAAACTATGGCTACACCTTC.

This clonotype was counted a few times. CDR3 protein: CATQAGNQPQHF. The CDR3 region has the DNA TGTGCCACCCAGGCAGGCAATCAGCCCCAGCATTTT. V usage is TRBV15 and J usage is TRBJ1-5, with D hard to call. Germline CDR1 LNHNV, CDR2 YYDKDF (reference sequence). CDR3 length equals 12 residues. V shed 8 bases and J shed 2 bases, with 7 bases lying between them.